A single sample is the source of the 25 T cell receptor beta chains below, sequenced in a study of CD8 T cells in Susac syndrome. RNA amounts of roughly 0.45 to 1 ug underwent reverse transcription with random hexamers. TCRdb re-analysed the immunoSEQ multiplex PCR reads in MiXCR, keeping a single row per CDR3 protein. This table has around 150,000 distinct CDR3 sequences, approximately 95% appearing once. Sequences were obtained from CD8+ T cells from PBMCs. Receptor source: a human donor with Susac syndrome.

This chain uses TRBV3-1 with TRBJ2-5, with D unresolved. Looked up from germline, CDR1 is LGHDT and CDR2 is YNNKEL (reference sequence). Trimming cost V 1 base and J 5 bases, with 11 bases left between them. This CDR3 spans 14 amino acids. The CDR3, as DNA: TGTGCCAGCAGCCAAGCGGACCTCATGGAGACCCAGTACTTC. This encodes CASSQADLMETQYF.

The count of this clonotype is one. The genes are TRBV24-1 and TRBJ2-3; D is possibly TRBD1 or TRBD2 (5 bases each). CDR3 length equals 15 residues. Trimming pared 0 bases from V and 3 bases from J, leaving 9 bases between. Germline CDR1 and CDR2: KGHDR and SFDVKD. CDR3 bases: TGTGCCACCAGTGATTTGCCAGGGAGAACAGATACGCAGTATTTT. Translated: CATSDLPGRTDTQYF.

This rearrangement joins TRBV3-1 to TRBJ1-2; perhaps TRBD1 as D (5 bases). Germline CDR1 is LGHDT and CDR2 is YNNKEL (reference sequence). This CDR3 spans 14 amino acids. Trimming pared 4 bases from V and 2 bases from J, leaving 11 bases between. The CDR3 is CASSPLEGNYGYTF. The CDR3 nucleotides read TGTGCCAGCAGCCCCCTGGAGGGGAACTATGGCTACACCTTC.

The rearrangement uses TRBV3-1 and TRBJ2-3; 7 bases match TRBD2. Losses at the gene ends were 2 bases for V and 2 bases for J; bases not matched to a gene: 7. The germline V gene encodes CDR1 LGHDT and CDR2 YNNKEL (reference sequence). The CDR3 consists of 16 residues. This CDR3 reads CASSQTLTSPTDTQYF. The CDR3 DNA reads as TGTGCCAGCAGCCAAACCCTGACTAGCCCCACAGATACGCAGTATTTT.

The gene calls are TRBV5-8 and TRBJ1-1, with TRBD1 matching 9 bases. Trimming at V came to 5 bases and at J to 5 bases, leaving 7 bases not matched to a gene. CDR3 size: 14 residues. Germline loops: CDR1 SGHTS, CDR2 YDEGEE. DNA of the CDR3: TGTGCCAGCAGTTTTCGGACAGGGGAAACTGAAGCTTTCTTT. It is translated as CASSFRTGETEAFF.

The V and J genes are TRBV12-3 or TRBV12-4 and TRBJ1-1, with TRBD1 as a possible D gene (5 bases). V was trimmed by 4 bases and J by 4 bases, leaving 13 bases between them. The CDR3 has 14 amino acids. CDR3 residues: CASSWEGLGTEAFF. In DNA form, the CDR3 reads TGTGCCAGCAGTTGGGAGGGGCTGGGCACTGAAGCTTTCTTT.

The chain recombines TRBV29-1 with TRBJ2-2; D is unresolved. This CDR3 spans 13 amino acids. Deletions cut 8 bases from V and 0 bases from J, with 10 bases between. The germline gives CDR1 SQVTM, CDR2 ANQGSEA. The CDR3 here is CSCGRPNTGELFF. The CDR3 bases are TGCAGCTGTGGGCGACCGAACACCGGGGAGCTGTTTTTT.

About this clonotype itself: Compared with germline, one end of the junction differs, possibly owing to a read error. This sequence joins TRBV29-1 and TRBJ2-6; D is possibly TRBD1 or TRBD2 (5 bases each). The germline CDR1 and CDR2 sequences are SQVTM and ANQGSEA. The CDR3 loop spans 18 amino acids. The CDR3, as DNA: TGCAGCGTAGAAGGACCGGGACGAATCCTCTCTGGGGCCAACGTCCTGACTTTC. The encoded protein is CSVEGPGRILSGANVLTF.

This clonotype was detected a few times. The J gene is TRBJ2-1, the V gene TRBV18; possible D gene TRBD2, 6 bases. Trimming took 3 bases from V and 8 from J, leaving 8 bases between them. CDR3 length: 12 residues. Germline values: CDR1 KGHSH, CDR2 LQKENI. The chain's CDR3 is CASSPSGDEQFF. In DNA form, the CDR3 reads TGTGCCAGCTCACCCTCGGGGGATGAGCAGTTCTTC.

The chain's CDR3 is CASSQEAAGGPGNEQFF. In DNA, the CDR3 is TGTGCCAGCAGCCAAGAAGCAGCGGGAGGGCCGGGTAATGAGCAGTTCTTC. The chain combines TRBV4-2 with TRBJ2-1, with TRBD2 identical over 10 bases. From germline, CDR1 is LGHNA and CDR2 YNFKEQ. The CDR3 contains 17 residues. The V segment lost 0 bases and the J segment 7 bases; nucleotides outside the gene matches: 9.

The V and J genes are TRBV5-4 and TRBJ2-5; TRBD1 or TRBD2 may be the D gene (5 bases each). Trimming stripped 4 bases from V and 5 bases from J, with 15 bases between. Germline V gives CDR1 SGHNT, CDR2 YYREEE (reference sequence). The CDR3 runs 14 residues. The CDR3 protein is CASSAGTIRETQYF. For the CDR3, the DNA is TGTGCCAGCAGCGCCGGGACGATTCGGGAGACCCAGTACTTC.

The rearrangement links TRBV6-1 to TRBJ2-1; TRBD2 is a possible D gene (6 bases). Trimming stripped 6 bases from V and 2 bases from J, with 20 bases between. Germline values: CDR1 MNHNS, CDR2 SASEGT. The CDR3 consists of 17 residues. CDR3 nucleotides: TGTGCCAGCAGCAACGGGGTCTGGCGGGATCCCTACAATGAGCAGTTCTTC. Residues: CASSNGVWRDPYNEQFF.

The chain carries TRBV15 and TRBJ2-5; no reliable D call. The CDR3 covers 15 residues. Per germline, CDR1 LNHNV and CDR2 YYDKDF (reference sequence). With 1 base removed from V and 0 bases from J, the gap between germline ends came to 9 bases. The CDR3 region has the DNA TGTGCCACCAGCAGAGTAGTGGAGTACCAAGAGACCCAGTACTTC. The encoded protein is CATSRVVEYQETQYF.

The chain joins TRBV14 to TRBJ1-1; a weak D match, TRBD1 (6 bases). The CDR3 spans 12 residues. Germline lookup yields CDR1 SGHDN and CDR2 FVKESK. Trimming left V 5 bases short and J 6 bases short, with 10 bases between. Written as DNA, the CDR3 is TGTGCCAGCAGCTTGGGACACGCTGAAGCTTTCTTT. It codes for CASSLGHAEAFF.

The chain recombines TRBV5-4 with TRBJ2-3, with a possible D match to TRBD1 (6 bases). Trimming took off 2 bases at V and 5 bases at J, with 27 bases between the two ends. Germline assignment: CDR1 SGHNT and CDR2 YYREEE (reference sequence). This CDR3 has 19 residues. The CDR3 loop is CASSFPGTEDRDKGDTQYF. The CDR3 DNA reads as TGTGCCAGCAGCTTCCCCGGGACGGAGGACCGGGACAAGGGAGATACGCAGTATTTT.

This chain uses TRBV29-1 with TRBJ1-2; no reliable D call. Trimming left V 1 base short and J 4 bases short, with 19 bases between. Germline-derived CDR1 and CDR2 are SQVTM and ANQGSEA. The CDR3 has 16 residues. This chain's CDR3 is CSVEAYKTGSTYGYTF. The CDR3 nucleotides read TGCAGCGTTGAAGCATATAAAACCGGGTCCACCTATGGCTACACCTTC.

This clonotype was seen a single time. J is TRBJ2-7 and V is TRBV4-2; D may be TRBD1 (5 bases). V lost 1 base, J lost 4 bases, and 8 bases lay in between. The V gene's germline CDR1 is LGHNA and CDR2 YNFKEQ. The CDR3 is 13 amino acids. The CDR3 nucleotides are TGTGCCAGCAGCCAAGGGGGCGCTTACGAGCAGTACTTC. Encoded protein: CASSQGGAYEQYF.

The J gene is TRBJ2-7, the V gene TRBV3-1; 7 bases are shared with TRBD1. The CDR3 sequence is 14 residues long. V gave up 4 bases and J gave up 3 bases; unmatched junction bases: 6. Germline assignment: CDR1 LGHDT and CDR2 YNNKEL (reference sequence). The CDR3: CASSPARGNYEQYF. The CDR3 DNA reads as TGTGCCAGCAGCCCCGCCAGGGGGAACTACGAGCAGTACTTC.

Regarding this clonotype: One end of the junction fails to match germline, which may point to a read error. CDR3 nucleotides: TGTGCCAGCAGCCTAGCCCCTGAGACCCAGTACTTC. This encodes CASSLAPETQYF. The J gene is TRBJ2-5, the V gene TRBV7-8; D might be TRBD2 (5 bases). This CDR3 region has 12 residues. In germline, CDR1 is SGHVS, CDR2 FQNEAQ.

The chain combines TRBV13 with TRBJ2-5, with D possibly being TRBD1 (7 bases). With 6 bases removed from V and 5 bases from J, the gap between germline ends came to 19 bases. Germline assignment: CDR1 PRHDT and CDR2 FYEKMQ (reference sequence). The length of the CDR3 is 15 residues. The chain's CDR3 is CASSGGGGRRETQYF. Here the CDR3 DNA reads TGTGCCAGCAGTGGAGGGGGCGGACGGAGGGAGACCCAGTACTTC.

The rearrangement uses TRBV24-1 and TRBJ2-5, with TRBD2 matching over 10 bases. J gave up 5 bases and V 5 bases, and 10 bases lay outside the gene matches. The CDR3 extends over 16 amino acids. Germline V gene lookup returns CDR1 KGHDR and CDR2 SFDVKD. CDR3 region: CATSASGSSWGETQYF. The CDR3, as DNA: TGTGCCACCAGTGCTAGCGGGAGTTCTTGGGGGGAGACCCAGTACTTC.

The chain combines TRBV4-1 with TRBJ2-2; 8 bases map to TRBD2. There are 16 residues in the CDR3. V lost 4 bases to trimming and J lost 0 bases; unmatched junction nucleotides: 4. CDR1 is MGHRA and CDR2 is YSYEKL in the germline V gene. CDR3 in DNA: TGCGCCAGCAGCCGCCGGGGGGGGCCGAACACCGGGGAGCTGTTTTTT. It is translated as CASSRRGGPNTGELFF.

V is TRBV28 and J is TRBJ2-6, with 12 positions matching TRBD1. The junction had 8 bases not matched to a gene; V was cut back by 6 bases and J by 2 bases. Germline-derived CDR1 and CDR2 are MDHEN and SYDVKM. This CDR3 is built from 18 residues. In DNA, the CDR3 is TGTGCCAGCAGCTCCGGGACAGGGGGCTTTGCTGGGGCCAACGTCCTGACTTTC. Translating gives CASSSGTGGFAGANVLTF.

J is TRBJ2-7 and V is TRBV27, with 10 bases that match TRBD1. Losses at the gene ends were 8 bases for V and 2 bases for J; bases not matched to a gene: 6. Germline CDR1 MNHEY, CDR2 SMNVEV (reference sequence). CDR3 length: 14 amino acids. CDR3 nucleotide sequence: TGTGCCAGCGCTCCCGGGACAGGGGCCTACGAGCAGTACTTC. It specifies CASAPGTGAYEQYF.

The J gene is TRBJ2-2, the V gene TRBV7-9; D unresolved. The CDR3 loop spans 10 amino acids. The germline V gene has CDR1 SEHNR and CDR2 FQNEAQ (reference sequence). The germline V and J ends were trimmed by 6 bases and 8 bases, with 4 bases remaining between them. The CDR3 nucleotides read TGTGCCAGCAGTCCAGGGGAGCTGTTTTTT. Its translation is CASSPGELFF.